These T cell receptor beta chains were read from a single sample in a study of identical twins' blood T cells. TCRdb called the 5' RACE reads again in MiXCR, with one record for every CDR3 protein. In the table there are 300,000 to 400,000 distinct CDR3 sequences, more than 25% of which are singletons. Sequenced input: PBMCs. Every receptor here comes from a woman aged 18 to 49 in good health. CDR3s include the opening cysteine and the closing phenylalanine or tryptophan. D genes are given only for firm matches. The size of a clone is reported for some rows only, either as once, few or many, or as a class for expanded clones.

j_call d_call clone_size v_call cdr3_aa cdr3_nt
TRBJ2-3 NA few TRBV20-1 CSAISTDTQYF TGCAGTGCTATAAGCACAGATACGCAGTATTTT
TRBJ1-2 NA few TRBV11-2 CASSPLRSGRDGYTF TGTGCCAGCAGCCCCCTCCGCTCAGGGAGAGATGGCTACACCTTC
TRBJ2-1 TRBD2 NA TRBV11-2 CASSPERGAYNEQFF TGTGCCAGCAGCCCCGAGCGGGGGGCCTACAATGAGCAGTTCTTC
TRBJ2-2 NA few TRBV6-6 CASAEGRGTGELFF TGTGCCAGCGCCGAAGGGCGCGGGACCGGGGAGCTGTTTTTT
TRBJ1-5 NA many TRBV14 CASSPMGGQPQHF TGTGCCAGCAGCCCCATGGGGGGACAGCCCCAGCATTTT
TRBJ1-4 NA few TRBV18 CASSPYKQGKLFF TGTGCCAGCTCACCCTACAAGCAGGGGAAACTGTTTTTT
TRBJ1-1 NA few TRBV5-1 CASRQDMNTEAFF TGCGCCAGCCGACAGGACATGAACACTGAAGCTTTCTTT
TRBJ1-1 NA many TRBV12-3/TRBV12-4 CASSLRIGRTEAFF TGTGCCAGCAGTTTAAGGATCGGCCGTACTGAAGCTTTCTTT
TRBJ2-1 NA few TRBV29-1 CSVDIPEQFF TGCAGCGTCGATATTCCCGAGCAGTTCTTC
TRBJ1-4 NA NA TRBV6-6 CASSRPRELVFF TGTGCCAGCAGTAGGCCCCGGGAACTGGTGTTTTTT
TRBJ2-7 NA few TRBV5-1 CASSFSIQPQTYEQYF TGCGCCAGCAGCTTTTCTATCCAGCCCCAAACCTACGAGCAGTACTTC
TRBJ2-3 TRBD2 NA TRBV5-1 CASSLGAGKDTQYF TGCGCCAGCAGCTTAGGAGCGGGGAAAGATACGCAGTATTTT
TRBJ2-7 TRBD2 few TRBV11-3 CASSSTREGSYEQYF TGTGCCAGCAGCTCAACTCGGGAGGGCTCCTACGAGCAGTACTTC
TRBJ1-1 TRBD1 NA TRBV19 CASRPNLQGANTEAFF TGTGCCAGTCGACCTAATTTACAGGGGGCAAACACTGAAGCTTTCTTT
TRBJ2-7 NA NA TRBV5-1 CASSLSSPYEQYF TGCGCCAGCAGCTTAAGCAGCCCCTACGAGCAGTACTTC
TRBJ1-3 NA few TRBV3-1 CASSPQAGNTIYF TGTGCCAGCAGCCCTCAGGCTGGAAACACCATATATTTT
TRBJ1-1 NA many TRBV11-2 CASSLVDTEAFF TGCGCCAGCAGCTTGGTTGACACTGAAGCTTTCTTT
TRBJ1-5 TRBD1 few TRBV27 CASSLGTGAQPQHF TGTGCCAGCAGTCTCGGGACAGGGGCCCAGCCCCAGCATTTT
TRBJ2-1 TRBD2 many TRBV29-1 CSVDGGSYNEQFF TGCAGCGTTGACGGGGGGTCCTACAATGAGCAGTTCTTC
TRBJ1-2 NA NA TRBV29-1 CSVFGGIGGDYGYTF TGCAGCGTTTTTGGAGGGATCGGGGGAGACTATGGCTACACCTTC
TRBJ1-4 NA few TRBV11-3 CASSGNPDGTNEKLFF TGTGCCAGCAGCGGAAACCCGGACGGGACAAATGAAAAACTGTTTTTT
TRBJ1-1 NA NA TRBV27 CASSLRSTNRFMNTEAFF TGTGCCAGCAGTTTGAGAAGTACTAACCGATTCATGAACACTGAAGCTTTCTTT
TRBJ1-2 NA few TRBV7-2 CASSSQREAHGYTF TGTGCCAGCAGCTCTCAAAGGGAGGCACATGGCTACACCTTC
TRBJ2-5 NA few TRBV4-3 CASSQDMGRETQYF TGCGCCAGCAGCCAAGATATGGGGCGAGAGACCCAGTACTTC
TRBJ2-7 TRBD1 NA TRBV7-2 CASSLVPGQPLREQYF TGTGCCAGCAGCTTAGTACCGGGACAGCCTTTACGCGAGCAGTACTTC
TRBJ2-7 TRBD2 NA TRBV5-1 CASSSLAGPNYEQYF TGCGCCAGCAGCTCCTTAGCGGGGCCAAACTACGAGCAGTACTTC
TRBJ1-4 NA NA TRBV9 CASSLGPRANEKLFF TGTGCCAGCAGCCTAGGCCCCAGGGCTAATGAAAAACTGTTTTTT